This T cell receptor (beta chain) is drawn from a study of regulatory T cells in long-lasting Graves disease. Researchers made TCR beta libraries by using iRepertoire HTBI primers and running Arm-PCR on CDR3 regions. MiXCR, applied by TCRdb to the multiplex PCR reads, yields one record per CDR3 protein. Counted here are roughly 500,000 distinct CDR3 sequences, roughly 13% occurring once; the ten biggest clones make up over 7.5%. CDR3 length: 14 amino acids. CDR1 and CDR2 from the germline V gene are SGHAT and FQNNGV. With V trimmed by 8 bases and J by 7 bases, 14 bases remained unmatched. This sample's time point: newly diagnosed GD, antithyroid drugs for less than 3 months. Extracted RNA from PBMCs served as the source of the TCR library. This same sample was also taken into another study, of T cells in Graves' hyperthyroidism and ophthalmopathy.

The TCR originated in a young man with Graves disease. The chain links TRBV11-2 to TRBJ2-7; 7 nucleotides match TRBD2. The material sequenced was peripheral blood mononuclear cells (PBMCs), taken at new diagnosis, from a patient treated with antithyroid drugs. CDR3 sequence reads: CASGWAGAAGEQYF. The CDR3 DNA sequence: TGTGCCAGCGGGTGGGCGGGAGCCGCGGGGGAGCAGTACTTC.